This T cell receptor beta chain was recovered during a study of neurological immune-mediated disorders. General study points: The absence of any CDR3 amino acid sequence shared by expanded clones across subjects suggests that repertoires were private in all groups. For the multiple sclerosis repertoire cluster, an association with any clinical or MRI feature was absent.

Unsorted libraries were prepared from 2 million PBMCs held at -80 C. This CDR3 has 17 amino acids. CDR1 and CDR2 (germline): SGHVS, FQNEAQ. The V end was cut by 5 bases, the J end by 3 bases, with 20 bases between. This clonotype was recorded many times. As yet, its antigen is unknown. The method for making cDNA was 5'RACE, and it used 10-nucleotide random UMIs. TCRdb re-called the 5' RACE reads with MiXCR, one entry per CDR3 protein. The sample lists 70,000 to 90,000 distinct CDR3 sequences, just over 5% seen once, with less than 2.5% in the top ten. What was sequenced was PBMCs. V usage is TRBV7-8 and J usage is TRBJ1-3, with D maybe TRBD1 (5 bases). This clonotype was sampled from a woman aged 25-40 years with multiple sclerosis. The CDR3 loop reads CASSHARAGTGGNTIYF. CDR3 DNA sequence: TGTGCCAGCAGCCACGCCCGGGCGGGAACAGGTGGAAACACCATATATTTT.